The entry below describes one T cell receptor (beta chain). This entry belongs to a study of blood T cell repertoires in COVID-19. Overall study context: Samples taken during acute and convalescent COVID-19 were collected in the United States, Italy and Spain. The cDNA or gDNA used as material had been derived from T cells, B-cell-depleted T cells, or PBMCs.

Methods used by the authors: Amplifying reference gene primers gave estimates of nucleated cell counts. Clones were read by immunoSEQ multiplex PCR, and TCRdb kept only the in-frame ones, dropping some. V and J calls and clone size are copied from that table; D and trimming were computed from the DNA. The profile shows approximately 190,000 clones, around 80% of them singletons. The ends were cut back, 6 bases at V and 8 bases at J, with 16 bases in the middle. CDR1 and CDR2 (germline): LGHNT, FRNRAP. The CDR3 contains 14 residues. The rearrangement links TRBV12-5 to TRBJ1-4; D remains unclear. Sequencing was carried out using peripheral blood. The clonotype originates from a man under 40 with active or convalescent COVID-19. CDR3 in DNA: TGTGCTAGTGGCTCGGGAAGCAGTAGGGAAAAACTGTTTTTT. It specifies CASGSGSSREKLFF.